This T cell receptor beta chain derives from a study of blood T cell repertoires in COVID-19. Recruits, aged roughly 18 to 100 years, lived in 25 or so US areas. Participants had their cohort set by participant-reported clinical history. With 7 bases removed from V and 4 bases from J, the gap between germline ends came to 8 bases. Germline assignment: CDR1 LNHDA and CDR2 SQIVND (reference sequence). This CDR3 is 11 amino acids long. In the original analysis: The authors estimated nucleated cell counts from reference gene primer amplification. Libraries were prepared by immunoSEQ multiplex PCR; TCRdb keeps only in-frame clonotypes and omits some of them. Clone size and the V and J calls come from that table; the DNA yielded D and trimming. The data contain about 200,000 clones, more than 75% of them singletons.

Source material: PBMCs or T cells enriched from blood (not recorded which). The TCR was taken from a man aged 35 to 55 with acute COVID-19. This rearrangement joins TRBV19 to TRBJ2-7, with D perhaps matching TRBD2 (6 bases). The CDR3 here is CASKEGYEQYF. CDR3 sequence (DNA): TGTGCCAGTAAGGAGGGGTACGAGCAGTACTTC.